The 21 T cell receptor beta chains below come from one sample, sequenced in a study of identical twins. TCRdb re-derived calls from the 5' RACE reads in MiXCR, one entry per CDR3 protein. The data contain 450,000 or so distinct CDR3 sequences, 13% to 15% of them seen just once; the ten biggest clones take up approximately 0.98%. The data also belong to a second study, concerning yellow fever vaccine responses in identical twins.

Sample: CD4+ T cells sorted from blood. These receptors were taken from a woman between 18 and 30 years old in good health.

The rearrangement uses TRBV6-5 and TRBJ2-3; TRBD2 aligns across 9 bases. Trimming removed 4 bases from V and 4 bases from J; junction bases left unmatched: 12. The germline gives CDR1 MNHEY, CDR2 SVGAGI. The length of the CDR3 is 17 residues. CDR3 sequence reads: CASSFGGGAVGPDTQYF. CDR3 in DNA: TGTGCCAGCAGTTTCGGCGGGGGGGCAGTCGGCCCAGATACGCAGTATTTT.

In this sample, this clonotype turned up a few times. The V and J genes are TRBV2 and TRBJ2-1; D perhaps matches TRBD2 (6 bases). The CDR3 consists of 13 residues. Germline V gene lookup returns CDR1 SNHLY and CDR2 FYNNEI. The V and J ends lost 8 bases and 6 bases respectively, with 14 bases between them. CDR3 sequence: CASAGQGRNEQFF. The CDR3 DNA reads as TGTGCCAGCGCGGGGCAGGGTCGCAATGAGCAGTTCTTC.

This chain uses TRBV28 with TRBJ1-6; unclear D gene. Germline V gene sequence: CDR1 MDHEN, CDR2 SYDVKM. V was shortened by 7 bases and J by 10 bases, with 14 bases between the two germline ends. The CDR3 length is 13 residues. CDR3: CASNSERVSPLHF. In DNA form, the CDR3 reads TGTGCCAGCAATTCAGAACGAGTGTCACCCCTCCACTTT.

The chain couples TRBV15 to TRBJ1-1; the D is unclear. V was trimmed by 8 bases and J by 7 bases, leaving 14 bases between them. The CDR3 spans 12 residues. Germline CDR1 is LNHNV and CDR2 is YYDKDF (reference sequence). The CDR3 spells CATRRPNVEAFF. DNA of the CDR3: TGTGCCACCCGGAGGCCCAACGTTGAAGCTTTCTTT.

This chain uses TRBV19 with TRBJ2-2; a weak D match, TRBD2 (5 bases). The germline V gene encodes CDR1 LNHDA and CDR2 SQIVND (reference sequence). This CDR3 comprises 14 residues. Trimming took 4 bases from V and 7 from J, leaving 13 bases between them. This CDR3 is CASSNYGRGGELFF. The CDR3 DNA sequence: TGTGCCAGTAGTAATTACGGACGGGGCGGGGAGCTGTTTTTT.

CDR3 in amino acids: CAAGRDSTDTQYF. CDR3 nucleotides: TGTGCCGCGGGCAGGGATAGCACAGATACGCAGTATTTT. This chain joins TRBV19 and TRBJ2-3; D possibly uses TRBD1 or TRBD2 (5 bases each). The V gene's germline CDR1 is LNHDA and CDR2 SQIVND (reference sequence). The CDR3 runs 13 residues. Trimming pared 11 bases from V and 0 bases from J, leaving 12 bases between.

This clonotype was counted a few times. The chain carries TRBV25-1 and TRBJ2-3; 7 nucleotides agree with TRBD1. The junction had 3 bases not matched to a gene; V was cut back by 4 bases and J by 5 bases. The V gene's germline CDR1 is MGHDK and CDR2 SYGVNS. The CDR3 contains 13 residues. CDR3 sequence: CASSGQGEDTQYF. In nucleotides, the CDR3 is TGTGCCAGCAGTGGACAGGGTGAAGATACGCAGTATTTT.

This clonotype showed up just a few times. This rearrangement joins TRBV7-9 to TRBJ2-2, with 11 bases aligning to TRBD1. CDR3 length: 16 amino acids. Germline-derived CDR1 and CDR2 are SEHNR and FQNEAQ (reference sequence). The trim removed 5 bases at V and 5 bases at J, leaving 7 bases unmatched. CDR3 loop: CASSRPGTGGTGELFF. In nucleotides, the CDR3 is TGTGCCAGCAGCCGGCCCGGGACAGGGGGGACCGGGGAGCTGTTTTTT.

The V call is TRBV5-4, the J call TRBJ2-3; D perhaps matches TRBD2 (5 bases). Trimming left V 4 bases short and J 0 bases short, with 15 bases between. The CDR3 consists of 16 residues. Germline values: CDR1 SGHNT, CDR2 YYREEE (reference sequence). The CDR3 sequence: CASSHPLGLSTDTQYF. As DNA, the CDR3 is TGTGCCAGCAGCCACCCACTAGGCCTTAGCACAGATACGCAGTATTTT.

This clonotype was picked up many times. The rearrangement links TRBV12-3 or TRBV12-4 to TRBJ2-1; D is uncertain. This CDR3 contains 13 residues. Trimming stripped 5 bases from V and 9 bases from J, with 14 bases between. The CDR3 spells CASSPTATGEQFF. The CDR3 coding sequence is TGTGCCAGCAGTCCAACAGCTACTGGTGAGCAGTTCTTC.

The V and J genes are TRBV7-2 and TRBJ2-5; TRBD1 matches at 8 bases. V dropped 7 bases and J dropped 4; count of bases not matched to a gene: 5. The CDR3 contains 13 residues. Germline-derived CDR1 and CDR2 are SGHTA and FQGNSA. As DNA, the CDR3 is TGTGCCAGCAATGGACAGGGCCGAGAGACCCAGTACTTC. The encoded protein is CASNGQGRETQYF.

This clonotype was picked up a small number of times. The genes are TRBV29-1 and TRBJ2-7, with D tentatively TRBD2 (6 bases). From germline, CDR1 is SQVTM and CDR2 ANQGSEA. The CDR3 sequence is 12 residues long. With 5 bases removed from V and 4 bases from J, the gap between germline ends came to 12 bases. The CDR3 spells CSVIGSGYEQYF. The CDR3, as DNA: TGCAGCGTTATCGGGAGTGGGTACGAGCAGTACTTC.

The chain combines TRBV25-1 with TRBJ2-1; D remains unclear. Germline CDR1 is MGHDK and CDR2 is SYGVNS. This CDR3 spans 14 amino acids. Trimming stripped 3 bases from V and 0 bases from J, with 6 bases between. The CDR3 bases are TGTGCCAGCAGTGACTGGGCCTCCTACAATGAGCAGTTCTTC. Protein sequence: CASSDWASYNEQFF.

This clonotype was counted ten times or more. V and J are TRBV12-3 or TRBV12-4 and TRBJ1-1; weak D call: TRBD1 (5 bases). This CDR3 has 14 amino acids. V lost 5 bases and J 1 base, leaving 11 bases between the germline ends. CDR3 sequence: CASSATVANTEAFF. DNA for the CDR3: TGTGCCAGCAGTGCGACAGTTGCGAACACTGAAGCTTTCTTT.

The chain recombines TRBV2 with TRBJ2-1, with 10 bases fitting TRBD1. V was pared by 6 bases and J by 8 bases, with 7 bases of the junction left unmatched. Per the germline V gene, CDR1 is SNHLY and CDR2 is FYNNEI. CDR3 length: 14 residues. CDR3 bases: TGTGCCAGCAGACCCCGGACAGGGGGGGATGAGCAGTTCTTC. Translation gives CASRPRTGGDEQFF.

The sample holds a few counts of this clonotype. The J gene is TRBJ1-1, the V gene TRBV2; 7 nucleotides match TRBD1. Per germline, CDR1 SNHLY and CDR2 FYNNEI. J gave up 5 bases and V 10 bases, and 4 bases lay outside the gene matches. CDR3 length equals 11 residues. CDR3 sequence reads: CATFRGTEAFF. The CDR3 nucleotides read TGTGCCACCTTCAGGGGGACTGAAGCTTTCTTT.

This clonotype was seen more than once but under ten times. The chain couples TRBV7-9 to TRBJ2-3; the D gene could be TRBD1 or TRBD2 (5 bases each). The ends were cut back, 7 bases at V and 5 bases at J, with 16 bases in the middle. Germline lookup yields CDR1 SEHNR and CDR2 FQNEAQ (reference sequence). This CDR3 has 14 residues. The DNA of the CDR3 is TGTGCCAGCAAATTGCAGGGAGAGGGAGATACGCAGTATTTT. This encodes CASKLQGEGDTQYF.

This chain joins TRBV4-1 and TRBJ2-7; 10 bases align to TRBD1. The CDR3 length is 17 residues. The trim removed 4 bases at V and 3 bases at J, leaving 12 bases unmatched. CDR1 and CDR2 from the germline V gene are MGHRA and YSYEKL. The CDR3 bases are TGCGCCAGCAGCCTTTTCACCGGGACAGGGGTCGGCTACGAGCAGTACTTC. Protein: CASSLFTGTGVGYEQYF.

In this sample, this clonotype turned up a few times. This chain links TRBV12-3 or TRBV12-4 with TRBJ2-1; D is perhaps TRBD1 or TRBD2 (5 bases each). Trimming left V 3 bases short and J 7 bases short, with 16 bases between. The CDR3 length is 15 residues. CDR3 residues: CASSFLGTSRNEQFF. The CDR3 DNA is TGTGCCAGCAGTTTTTTAGGGACGTCTCGGAATGAGCAGTTCTTC.

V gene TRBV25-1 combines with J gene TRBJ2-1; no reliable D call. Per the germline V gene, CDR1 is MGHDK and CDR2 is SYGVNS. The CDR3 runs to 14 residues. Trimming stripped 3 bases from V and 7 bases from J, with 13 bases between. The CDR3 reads CASSDRTGFNEQFF. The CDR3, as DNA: TGTGCCAGCAGTGATAGAACTGGGTTTAATGAGCAGTTCTTC.

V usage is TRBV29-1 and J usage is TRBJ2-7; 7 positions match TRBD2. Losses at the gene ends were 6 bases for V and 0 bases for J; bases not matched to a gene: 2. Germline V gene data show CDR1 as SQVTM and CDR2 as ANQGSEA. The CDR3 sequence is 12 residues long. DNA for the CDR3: TGCAGCGTGGGAGGGCCCTCCTACGAGCAGTACTTC. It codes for CSVGGPSYEQYF.